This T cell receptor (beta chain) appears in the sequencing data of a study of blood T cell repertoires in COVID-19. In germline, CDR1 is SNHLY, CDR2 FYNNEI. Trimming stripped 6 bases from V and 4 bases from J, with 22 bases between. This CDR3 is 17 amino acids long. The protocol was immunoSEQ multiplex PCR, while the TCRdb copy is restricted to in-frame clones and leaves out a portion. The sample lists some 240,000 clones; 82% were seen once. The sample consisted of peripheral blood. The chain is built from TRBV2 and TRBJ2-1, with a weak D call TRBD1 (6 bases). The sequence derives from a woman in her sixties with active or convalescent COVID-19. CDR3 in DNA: TGTGCCAGCAGACCCTACTCAGGGGTGCGGTCGTACAATGAGCAGTTCTTC. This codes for CASRPYSGVRSYNEQFF.